Below, 8 T cell receptor beta chains from the same sample are listed, as sequenced in a study of blood T cell repertoires in COVID-19. Using immunoSEQ multiplex PCR, the repertoire was profiled, and TCRdb retains in-frame clones only, with some absent. The sample consists of about 40,000 clones, about 84% of them appearing once. The sample taken for sequencing was peripheral blood. These receptors were obtained from a man older than 75 with active or convalescent COVID-19.

The rearrangement uses TRBV18 and TRBJ1-5; a weak D match, TRBD1 (5 bases). Trimming took off 1 base at V and 5 bases at J, with 9 bases between the two ends. In germline, CDR1 is KGHSH, CDR2 LQKENI. The CDR3 is 14 residues long. The CDR3 reads CASSPQGYDQPQHF. Here the CDR3 DNA reads TGTGCCAGCTCACCACAGGGGTACGATCAGCCCCAGCATTTT.

The gene calls are TRBV2 and TRBJ1-5, with TRBD1 matching 7 bases. Germline V gene data show CDR1 as SNHLY and CDR2 as FYNNEI. The ends lost 6 bases at V and 6 bases at J; junction bases unmatched: 23. CDR3 length: 19 amino acids. The CDR3 coding sequence is TGTGCCAGCAGGAGGAGGGGGCGCTTCATTTGGTGCATGGGTCAGCCCCAGCATTTT. Amino acid sequence: CASRRRGRFIWCMGQPQHF.

V usage is TRBV18 and J usage is TRBJ2-3; 7 bases are shared with TRBD2. CDR1 KGHSH and CDR2 LQKENI come from the germline V gene. This CDR3 is built from 17 residues. V gave up 3 bases and J gave up 0 bases; unmatched junction bases: 9. In DNA form, the CDR3 reads TGTGCCAGCTCACCGGGGCTAGCGGATACTAGCACAGATACGCAGTATTTT. This codes for CASSPGLADTSTDTQYF.

The gene calls are TRBV5-6 and TRBJ1-1, with TRBD1 matching over 7 bases. The germline CDR1 and CDR2 sequences are SGHDT and YYEEEE. V shed 2 bases, J shed 0 bases, and the junction held 10 bases outside the gene matches. The CDR3 is made up of 17 amino acids. CDR3 nucleotide sequence: TGTGCCAGCAGCTTCTCTAGACAGGGAAGAATGAACACTGAAGCTTTCTTT. This sequence encodes CASSFSRQGRMNTEAFF.

The chain carries TRBV2 and TRBJ1-5; D gene ambiguous. The CDR3 loop spans 12 amino acids. The ends were cut back, 0 bases at V and 13 bases at J, with 10 bases in the middle. Germline values: CDR1 SNHLY, CDR2 FYNNEI. The CDR3 protein is CASSEARRRQHF. DNA for the CDR3: TGTGCCAGCAGTGAAGCGCGACGGAGGCAGCATTTT.

The J gene is TRBJ1-4, the V gene TRBV11-2; TRBD1 aligns across 7 bases. Unmatched junction bases numbered 2, after V lost 4 bases and J lost 0 bases. Germline CDR1 reads SGHAT; CDR2 reads FQNNGV. The CDR3 is made up of 15 amino acids. The CDR3 DNA is TGTGCCAGCAGCTCCCAGGGGGCAACTAATGAAAAACTGTTTTTT. Encoded protein: CASSSQGATNEKLFF.

The chain links TRBV6-1 to TRBJ2-1; TRBD2 aligns across 10 bases. The V gene end was trimmed by 2 bases and the J gene end by 9 bases; junction bases not matched to a gene: 13. This CDR3 has 17 residues. CDR1 MNHNS and CDR2 SASEGT come from the germline V gene. CDR3 region: CASSEPNLAGVLGEQFF. In DNA, the CDR3 is TGTGCCAGCAGTGAACCCAACCTAGCGGGGGTTCTGGGTGAGCAGTTCTTC.

The V call is TRBV2, the J call TRBJ1-6; maybe TRBD1 (5 bases). The CDR3 covers 14 residues. The V gene lost 5 bases and the J gene lost 7 bases, with 12 bases spanning the gap. CDR1 is SNHLY, CDR2 FYNNEI, per germline. CDR3 sequence: CASSFGGWNSPLHF. In DNA, the CDR3 is TGTGCCAGCAGTTTCGGGGGGTGGAATTCACCCCTCCACTTT.